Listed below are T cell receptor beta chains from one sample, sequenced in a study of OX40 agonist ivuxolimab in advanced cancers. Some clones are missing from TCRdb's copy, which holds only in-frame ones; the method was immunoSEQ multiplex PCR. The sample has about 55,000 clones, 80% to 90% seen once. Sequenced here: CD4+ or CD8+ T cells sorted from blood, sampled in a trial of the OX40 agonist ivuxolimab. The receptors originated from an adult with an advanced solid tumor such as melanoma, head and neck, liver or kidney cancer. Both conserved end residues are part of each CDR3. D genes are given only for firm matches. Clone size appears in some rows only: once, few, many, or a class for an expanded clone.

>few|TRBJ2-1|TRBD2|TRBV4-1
CASSQGLAGLDEQFF
TGCGCCAGCAGCCAGGGACTAGCGGGACTCGATGAGCAGTTCTTC
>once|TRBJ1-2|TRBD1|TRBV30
CAWSKGQIPGYTF
TGTGCCTGGAGCAAGGGACAGATCCCAGGCTACACCTTC
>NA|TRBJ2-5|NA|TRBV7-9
CASSFSGEWETQYF
TGTGCCAGCAGCTTCTCGGGGGAGTGGGAGACCCAGTACTTC
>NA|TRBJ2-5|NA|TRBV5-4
CASSLREQETQYF
TGTGCCAGCAGCTTAAGGGAACAAGAGACCCAGTACTTC
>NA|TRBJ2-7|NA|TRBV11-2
CASSLDRLGLSYEQYF
TGTGCCAGCAGCTTAGATCGATTGGGGCTCTCCTACGAGCAGTACTTC
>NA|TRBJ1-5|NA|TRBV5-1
CASSPQGSAYQPQHF
TGCGCCAGCAGCCCTCAAGGGTCTGCATATCAGCCCCAGCATTTT
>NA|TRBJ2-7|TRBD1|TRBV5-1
CASSLDRTYEQYF
TGCGCCAGCAGCCTGGACAGGACTTACGAGCAGTACTTC
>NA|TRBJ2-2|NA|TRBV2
CASSWDPETPGELFF
TGTGCCAGCAGTTGGGACCCCGAAACACCCGGGGAGCTGTTTTTT
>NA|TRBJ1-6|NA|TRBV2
CASSEPGMSSYNSPLHF
TGTGCCAGCAGTGAACCAGGAATGAGCTCCTATAATTCACCCCTCCACTTT
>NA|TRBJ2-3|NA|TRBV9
CASSPYTDTQYF
TGTGCCAGCAGCCCATACACAGATACGCAGTATTTT
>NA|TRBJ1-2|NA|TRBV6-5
CATADGNYGYTF
TGTGCCACCGCGGACGGTAACTATGGCTACACCTTC
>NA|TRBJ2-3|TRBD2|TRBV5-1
CASSSGPGGFTDTQYF
TGCGCCAGCAGCTCCGGGCCGGGAGGATTCACAGATACGCAGTATTTT
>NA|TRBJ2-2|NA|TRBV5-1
CASSLAPQGNTGELFF
TGCGCCAGCAGCTTGGCCCCACAGGGTAACACCGGGGAGCTGTTTTTT
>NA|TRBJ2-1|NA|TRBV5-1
CASGPANDFSYNEQFF
TGCGCCAGCGGGCCAGCGAACGATTTCTCCTACAATGAGCAGTTCTTC
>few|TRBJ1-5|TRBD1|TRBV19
CASSIATGGNQPQHF
TGTGCCAGTAGTATAGCGACAGGGGGCAATCAGCCCCAGCATTTT
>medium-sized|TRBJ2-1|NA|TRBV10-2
CASTHAGPRLVPPFF
TGCGCCAGTACGCACGCGGGCCCAAGGTTGGTACCGCCGTTCTTC
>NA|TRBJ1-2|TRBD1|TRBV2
CASSTDRVRGYTF
TGTGCCAGCAGTACCGACAGGGTGCGGGGCTACACCTTC
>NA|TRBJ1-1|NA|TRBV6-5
CASTGAGGTEAFF
TGTGCCAGCACCGGGGCGGGGGGTACTGAAGCTTTCTTT
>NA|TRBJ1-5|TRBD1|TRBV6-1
CASSATGVTGGTNQPQHF
TGTGCCAGCAGTGCAACAGGCGTTACAGGGGGGACCAATCAGCCCCAGCATTTT
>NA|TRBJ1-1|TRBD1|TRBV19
CASTGGQGRFSEAFF
TGTGCCAGTACCGGGGGACAGGGGAGGTTTTCCGAAGCTTTCTTT
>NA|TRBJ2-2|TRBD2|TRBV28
CAHQRGDTGELFF
TGTGCTCACCAGCGGGGGGACACCGGGGAGCTGTTTTTT
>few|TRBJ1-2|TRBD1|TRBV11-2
CASSSLKGRRDSPYGYTF
TGTGCCAGCAGCTCGCTTAAGGGTAGAAGGGACAGCCCGTATGGCTACACCTTC
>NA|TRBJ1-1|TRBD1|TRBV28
CASSLLQGSQNTEAFF
TGTGCCAGCAGTTTACTACAGGGGAGTCAGAACACTGAAGCTTTCTTT
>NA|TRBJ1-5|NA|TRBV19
CASRGRNSNQPQHF
TGTGCCAGTAGGGGCAGAAATAGCAATCAGCCCCAGCATTTT
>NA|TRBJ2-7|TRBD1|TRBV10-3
CAISRDRGSYEQYF
TGTGCCATCAGCCGGGACAGGGGATCCTACGAGCAGTACTTC
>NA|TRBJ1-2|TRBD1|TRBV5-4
CASRIKGQAGGYTF
TGTGCCAGCAGGATTAAGGGACAGGCTGGCGGCTACACCTTC
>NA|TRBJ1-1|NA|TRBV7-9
CASSPEPMKQDTEAFF
TGTGCCAGCAGTCCAGAACCGATGAAGCAGGACACTGAAGCTTTCTTT
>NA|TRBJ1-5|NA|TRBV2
CASRATEVSNQPQHF
TGTGCCAGCAGAGCTACGGAAGTTAGCAATCAGCCCCAGCATTTT
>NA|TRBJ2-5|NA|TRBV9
CASASGDPGWETQYF
TGTGCCAGCGCATCGGGGGACCCTGGGTGGGAGACCCAGTACTTC
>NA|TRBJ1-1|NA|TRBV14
CASGAGVNTEAFF
TGTGCCAGTGGGGCGGGGGTGAACACTGAAGCTTTCTTT
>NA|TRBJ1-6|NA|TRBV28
CASSLEPRLNSPLHF
TGTGCCAGCAGTTTAGAACCTCGCCTGAATTCACCCCTCCACTTT
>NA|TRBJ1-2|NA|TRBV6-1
CASDRRGYGYTF
TGTGCCAGCGACCGTCGTGGCTATGGCTACACCTTC
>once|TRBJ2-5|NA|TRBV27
CASSLWGEETQYF
TGTGCCAGCAGTTTATGGGGGGAAGAGACCCAGTACTTC
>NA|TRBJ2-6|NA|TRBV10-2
CASSDRVAGNSGANVLTF
TGCGCCAGCAGTGACAGGGTGGCGGGTAACTCTGGGGCCAACGTCCTGACTTTC
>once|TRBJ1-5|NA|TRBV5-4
CASSLDGTSNQPQHF
TGTGCCAGCAGCTTGGACGGGACCAGCAATCAGCCCCAGCATTTT
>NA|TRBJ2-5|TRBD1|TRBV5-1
CASSRQGIEETQYF
TGCGCCAGCTCTCGACAGGGGATCGAAGAGACCCAGTACTTC
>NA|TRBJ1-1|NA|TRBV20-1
CSASERKAFF
TGCAGTGCTAGTGAGCGGAAAGCTTTCTTT
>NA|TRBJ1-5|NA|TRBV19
CASTTEFGNQPQHF
TGTGCCAGTACCACGGAGTTTGGGAATCAGCCCCAGCATTTT
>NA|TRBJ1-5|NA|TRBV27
CASVRQINQPQHF
TGTGCCAGCGTCCGACAGATCAATCAGCCCCAGCATTTT
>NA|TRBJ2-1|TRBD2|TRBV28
CASSFIGEASGYNEQFF
TGTGCCAGCAGTTTCATTGGGGAGGCTAGCGGTTACAATGAGCAGTTCTTC
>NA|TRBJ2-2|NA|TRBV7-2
CASSLEQRTTGELFF
TGTGCCAGCAGCTTAGAGCAAAGGACCACCGGGGAGCTGTTTTTT
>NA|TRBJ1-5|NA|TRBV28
CASRAGNQPQHF
TGTGCCAGCAGAGCGGGCAATCAGCCCCAGCATTTT
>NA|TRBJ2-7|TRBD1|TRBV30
CAWRKDRHYEQYF
TGTGCCTGGAGGAAGGACAGGCACTACGAGCAGTACTTC
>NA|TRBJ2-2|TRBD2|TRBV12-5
CASGLVLTRGSGTGELFF
TGTGCTAGTGGTTTGGTACTAACCCGGGGTAGCGGGACCGGGGAGCTGTTTTTT
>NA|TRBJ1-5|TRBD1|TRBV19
CASSIRDRARDGPQHF
TGTGCCAGTAGTATAAGGGACAGGGCGCGAGATGGGCCCCAGCATTTT
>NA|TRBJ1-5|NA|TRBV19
CASTDQHNQPQHF
TGTGCCAGTACGGACCAGCACAATCAGCCCCAGCATTTT
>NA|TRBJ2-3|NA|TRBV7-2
CASSTNRDTQYF
TGTGCCAGCAGCACGAACAGGGATACGCAGTATTTT
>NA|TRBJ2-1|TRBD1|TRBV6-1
CASSEFRTGGNEQFF
TGTGCCAGCAGTGAATTCCGGACAGGGGGCAATGAGCAGTTCTTC
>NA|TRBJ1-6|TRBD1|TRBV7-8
CASSLVGQGATGNSPLHF
TGTGCCAGCAGCTTAGTGGGACAGGGGGCTACGGGCAATTCACCCCTCCACTTT
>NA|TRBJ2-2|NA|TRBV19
CASHQGWDTGELFF
TGTGCCAGTCATCAGGGATGGGACACCGGGGAGCTGTTTTTT
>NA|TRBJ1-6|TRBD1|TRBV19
CASASTGGNSPLHF
TGTGCCAGCGCATCGACAGGGGGGAATTCACCCCTCCACTTT
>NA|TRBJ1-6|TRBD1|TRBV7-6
CASSLGGQGSPLHF
TGTGCCAGCAGCCTTGGGGGACAGGGGTCACCCCTCCACTTT
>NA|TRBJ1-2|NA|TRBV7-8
CASSLSRAGVNGYTF
TGTGCCAGCAGCTTAAGCAGGGCAGGGGTAAATGGCTACACCTTC
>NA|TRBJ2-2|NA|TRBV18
CASSPFQENTGELFF
TGTGCCAGCTCACCATTTCAGGAGAACACCGGGGAGCTGTTTTTT
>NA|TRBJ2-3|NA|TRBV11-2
CASSLGQTTSTDTQYF
TGTGCCAGCAGCTTAGGACAGACTACTAGCACAGATACGCAGTATTTT
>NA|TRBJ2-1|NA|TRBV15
CATSGGRGSAYNEQFF
TGTGCCACCAGCGGGGGTAGGGGTAGCGCCTACAATGAGCAGTTCTTC
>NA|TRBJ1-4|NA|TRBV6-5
CASSYSLSGEKLFF
TGTGCCAGCAGTTACTCGTTGTCGGGTGAAAAACTGTTTTTT
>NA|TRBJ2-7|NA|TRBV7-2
CASSVSATYEQYF
TGTGCCAGCAGCGTCTCAGCAACCTACGAGCAGTACTTC
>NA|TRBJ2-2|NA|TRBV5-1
CASSLDGGPGELFF
TGCGCCAGCAGCTTGGATGGCGGTCCCGGGGAGCTGTTTTTT